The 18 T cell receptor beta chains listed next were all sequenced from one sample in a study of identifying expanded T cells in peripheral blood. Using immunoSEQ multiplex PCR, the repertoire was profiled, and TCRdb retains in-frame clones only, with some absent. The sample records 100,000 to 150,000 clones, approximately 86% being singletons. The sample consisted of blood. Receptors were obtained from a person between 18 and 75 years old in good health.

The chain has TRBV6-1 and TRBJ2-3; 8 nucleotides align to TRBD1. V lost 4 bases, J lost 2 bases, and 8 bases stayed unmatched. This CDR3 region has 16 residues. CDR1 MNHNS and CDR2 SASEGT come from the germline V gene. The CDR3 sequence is CASSVQTGALTDTQYF. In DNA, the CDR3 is TGTGCCAGCAGTGTCCAGACAGGGGCCCTCACAGATACGCAGTATTTT.

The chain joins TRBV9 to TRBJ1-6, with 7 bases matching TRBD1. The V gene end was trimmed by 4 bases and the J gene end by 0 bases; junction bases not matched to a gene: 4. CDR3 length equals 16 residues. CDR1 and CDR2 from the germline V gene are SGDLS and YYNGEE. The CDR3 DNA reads TGTGCCAGCAGCCCCAGGGGGAGCTCCTATAATTCACCCCTCCACTTT. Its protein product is CASSPRGSSYNSPLHF.

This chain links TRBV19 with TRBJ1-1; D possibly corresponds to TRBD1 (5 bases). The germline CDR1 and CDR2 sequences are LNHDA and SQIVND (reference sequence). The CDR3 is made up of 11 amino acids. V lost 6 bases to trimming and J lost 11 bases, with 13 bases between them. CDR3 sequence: CASRKTVYAFF. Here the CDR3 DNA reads TGTGCCAGTAGGAAGACAGTGTACGCTTTCTTT.

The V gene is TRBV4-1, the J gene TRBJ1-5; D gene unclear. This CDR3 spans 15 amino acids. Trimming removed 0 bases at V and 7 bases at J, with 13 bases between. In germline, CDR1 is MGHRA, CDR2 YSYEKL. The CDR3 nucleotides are TGCGCCAGCAGCCAAGATGTGGCGGGAGCCCAGCCCCAGCATTTT. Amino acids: CASSQDVAGAQPQHF.

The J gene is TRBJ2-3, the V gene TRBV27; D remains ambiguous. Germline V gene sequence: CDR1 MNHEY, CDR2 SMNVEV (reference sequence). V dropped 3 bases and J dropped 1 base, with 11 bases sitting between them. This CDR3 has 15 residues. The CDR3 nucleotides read TGTGCCAGCAGTTTGCTTGCCGACGGCACAGATACGCAGTATTTT. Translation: CASSLLADGTDTQYF.

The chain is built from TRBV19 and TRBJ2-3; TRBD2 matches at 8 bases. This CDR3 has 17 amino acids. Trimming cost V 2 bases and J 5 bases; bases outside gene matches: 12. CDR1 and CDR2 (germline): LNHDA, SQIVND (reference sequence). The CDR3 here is CASSIIGAGERGDTQYF. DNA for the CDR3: TGTGCCAGTAGTATAATCGGAGCGGGGGAGAGGGGAGATACGCAGTATTTT.

The CDR3 nucleotides read TGCGCCAGCACCGAAGGGGTACGGGCCTACGAGCAGTACTTC. Translating it yields CASTEGVRAYEQYF. V gene TRBV10-1 combines with J gene TRBJ2-7; tentatively, D is TRBD1 (5 bases). From germline, CDR1 is WNHNN and CDR2 SYGVQD (reference sequence). There are 14 residues in the CDR3. V shed 7 bases and J shed 2 bases, with 15 bases lying between them.

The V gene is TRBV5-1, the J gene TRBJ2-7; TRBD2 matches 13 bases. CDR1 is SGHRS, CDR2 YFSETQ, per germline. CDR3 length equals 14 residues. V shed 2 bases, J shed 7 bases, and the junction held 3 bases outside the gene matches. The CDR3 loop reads CASSFTLAGGEQYF. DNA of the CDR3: TGCGCCAGCAGCTTCACACTAGCGGGAGGGGAGCAGTACTTC.

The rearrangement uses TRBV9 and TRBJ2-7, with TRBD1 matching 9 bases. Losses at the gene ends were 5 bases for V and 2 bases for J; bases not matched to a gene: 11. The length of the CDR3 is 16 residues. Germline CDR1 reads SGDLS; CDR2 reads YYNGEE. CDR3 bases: TGTGCCAGCAGTACCGGGACAGGGAGCCTTACCTACGAGCAGTACTTC. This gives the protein CASSTGTGSLTYEQYF.

For the CDR3, the DNA is TGTGCCAGCAGTTATGAGACAGCAATGAACACTGAAGCTTTCTTT. This gives the protein CASSYETAMNTEAFF. V gene TRBV28 combines with J gene TRBJ1-1; D might be TRBD1 (5 bases). Trimming shortened V by 4 bases and J by 0 bases, and 12 bases separated the two germline ends. The CDR3 is made up of 15 amino acids. The germline V gene has CDR1 MDHEN and CDR2 SYDVKM.

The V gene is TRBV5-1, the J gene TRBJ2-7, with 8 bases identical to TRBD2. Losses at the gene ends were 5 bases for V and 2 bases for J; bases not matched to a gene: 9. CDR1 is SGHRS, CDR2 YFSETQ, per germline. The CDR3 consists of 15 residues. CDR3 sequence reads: CASSLSPGLAYEQYF. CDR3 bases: TGCGCCAGCAGTCTCAGCCCGGGACTAGCCTACGAGCAGTACTTC.

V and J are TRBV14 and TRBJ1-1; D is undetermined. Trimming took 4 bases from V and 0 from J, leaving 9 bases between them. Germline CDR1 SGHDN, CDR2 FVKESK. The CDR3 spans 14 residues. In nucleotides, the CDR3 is TGTGCCAGCAGCCTGGGGTTCATGAACACTGAAGCTTTCTTT. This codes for CASSLGFMNTEAFF.

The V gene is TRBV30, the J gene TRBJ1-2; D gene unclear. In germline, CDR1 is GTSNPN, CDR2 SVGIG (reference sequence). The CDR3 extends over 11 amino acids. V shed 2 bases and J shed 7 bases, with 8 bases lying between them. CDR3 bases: TGTGCCTGGAGTAGGGCAGCTGGCTACACCTTC. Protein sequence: CAWSRAAGYTF.

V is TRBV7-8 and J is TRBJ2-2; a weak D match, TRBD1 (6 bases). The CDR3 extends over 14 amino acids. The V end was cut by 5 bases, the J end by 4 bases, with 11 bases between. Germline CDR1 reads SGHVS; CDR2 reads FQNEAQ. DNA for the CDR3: TGTGCCAGCAGCCTAGGGACAACCACCGGGGAGCTGTTTTTT. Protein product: CASSLGTTTGELFF.

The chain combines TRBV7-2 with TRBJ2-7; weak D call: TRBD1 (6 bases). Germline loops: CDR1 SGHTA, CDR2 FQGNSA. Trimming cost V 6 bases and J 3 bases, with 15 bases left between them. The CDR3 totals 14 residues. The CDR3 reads CASRERQANYEQYF. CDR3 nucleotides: TGTGCCAGCAGAGAAAGACAGGCCAACTACGAGCAGTACTTC.

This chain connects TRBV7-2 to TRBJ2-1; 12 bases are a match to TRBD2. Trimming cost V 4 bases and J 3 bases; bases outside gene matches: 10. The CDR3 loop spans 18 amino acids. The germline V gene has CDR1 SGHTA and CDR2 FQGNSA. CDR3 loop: CASSSTASGGAFYNEQFF. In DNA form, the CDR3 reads TGTGCCAGCAGCTCGACGGCTAGCGGGGGGGCTTTCTACAATGAGCAGTTCTTC.

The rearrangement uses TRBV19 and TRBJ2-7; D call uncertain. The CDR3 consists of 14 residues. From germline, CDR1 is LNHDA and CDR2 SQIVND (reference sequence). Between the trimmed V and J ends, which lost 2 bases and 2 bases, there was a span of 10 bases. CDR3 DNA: TGTGCCAGTAGTATATACGCCAGACCCTACGAGCAGTACTTC. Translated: CASSIYARPYEQYF.

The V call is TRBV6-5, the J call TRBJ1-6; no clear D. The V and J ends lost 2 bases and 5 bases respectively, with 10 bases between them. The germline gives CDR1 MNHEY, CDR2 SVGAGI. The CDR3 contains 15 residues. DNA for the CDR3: TGTGCCAGCAGTTACACGGTAAAAAATAATTCACCCCTCCACTTT. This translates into CASSYTVKNNSPLHF.